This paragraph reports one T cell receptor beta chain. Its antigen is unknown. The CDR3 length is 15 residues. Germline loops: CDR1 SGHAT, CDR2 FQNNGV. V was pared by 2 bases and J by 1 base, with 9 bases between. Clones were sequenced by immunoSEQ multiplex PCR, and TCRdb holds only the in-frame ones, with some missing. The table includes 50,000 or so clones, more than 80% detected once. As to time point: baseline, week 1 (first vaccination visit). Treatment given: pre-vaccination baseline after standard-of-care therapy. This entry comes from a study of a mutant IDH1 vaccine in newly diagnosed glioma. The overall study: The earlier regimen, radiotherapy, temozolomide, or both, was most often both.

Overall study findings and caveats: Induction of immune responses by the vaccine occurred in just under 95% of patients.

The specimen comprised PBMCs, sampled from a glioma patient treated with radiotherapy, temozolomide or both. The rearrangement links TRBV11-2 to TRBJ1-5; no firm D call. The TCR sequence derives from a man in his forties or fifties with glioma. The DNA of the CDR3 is TGTGCCAGCAGCTTATCTCTGGGCAGCAATCAGCCCCAGCATTTT. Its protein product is CASSLSLGSNQPQHF.